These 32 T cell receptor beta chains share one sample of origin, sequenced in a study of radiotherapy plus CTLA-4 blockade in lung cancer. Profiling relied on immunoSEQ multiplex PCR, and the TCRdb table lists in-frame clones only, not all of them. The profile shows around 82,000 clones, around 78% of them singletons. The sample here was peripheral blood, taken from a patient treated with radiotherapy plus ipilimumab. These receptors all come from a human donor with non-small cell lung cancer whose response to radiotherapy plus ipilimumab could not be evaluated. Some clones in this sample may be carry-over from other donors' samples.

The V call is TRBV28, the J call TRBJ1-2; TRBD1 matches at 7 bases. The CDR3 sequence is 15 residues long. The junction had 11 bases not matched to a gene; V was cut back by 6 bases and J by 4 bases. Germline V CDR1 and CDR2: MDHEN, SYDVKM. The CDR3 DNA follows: TGTGCCAGCAGCCGGGGGACAGCCCAGAGCTATGGCTACACCTTC. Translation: CASSRGTAQSYGYTF.

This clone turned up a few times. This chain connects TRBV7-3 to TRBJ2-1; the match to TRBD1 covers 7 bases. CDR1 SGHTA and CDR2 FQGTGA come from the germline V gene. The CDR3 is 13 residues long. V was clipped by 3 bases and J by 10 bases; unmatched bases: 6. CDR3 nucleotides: TGTGCCAGCAGCTTTGGGACAGTCGAAGAGCAGTTCTTC. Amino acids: CASSFGTVEEQFF.

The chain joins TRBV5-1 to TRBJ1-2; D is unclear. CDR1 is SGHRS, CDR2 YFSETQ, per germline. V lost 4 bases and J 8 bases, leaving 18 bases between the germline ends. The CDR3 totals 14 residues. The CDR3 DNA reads TGCGCCAGCAGCCCAAGAGGGTTGGACGAAGGCTACACCTTC. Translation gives CASSPRGLDEGYTF.

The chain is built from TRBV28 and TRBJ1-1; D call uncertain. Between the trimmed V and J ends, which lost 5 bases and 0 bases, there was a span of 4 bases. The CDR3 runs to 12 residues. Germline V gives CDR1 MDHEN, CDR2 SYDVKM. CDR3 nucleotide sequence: TGTGCCAGCAGTCCCTTGAACACTGAAGCTTTCTTT. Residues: CASSPLNTEAFF.

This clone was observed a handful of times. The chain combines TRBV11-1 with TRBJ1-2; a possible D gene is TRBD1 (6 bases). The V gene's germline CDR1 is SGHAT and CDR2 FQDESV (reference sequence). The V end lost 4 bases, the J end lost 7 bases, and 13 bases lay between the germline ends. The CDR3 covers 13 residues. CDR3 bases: TGTGCCAGCAGCTACAGGGAGGGATTTGGCTACACCTTC. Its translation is CASSYREGFGYTF. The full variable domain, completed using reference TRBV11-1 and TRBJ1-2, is EAEVAQSPRYKITEKSQAVAFWCDPISGHATLYWYRQILGQGPELLVQFQDESVVDDSQLPKDRFSAERLKGVDSTLKIQPAELGDSAMYLCASSYREGFGYTFGSGTRLTVV.

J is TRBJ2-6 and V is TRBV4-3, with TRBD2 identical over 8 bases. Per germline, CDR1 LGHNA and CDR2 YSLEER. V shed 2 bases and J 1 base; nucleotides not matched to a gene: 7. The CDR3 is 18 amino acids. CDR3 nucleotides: TGCGCCAGCAGCCAACTTAGCGGGGTCGGATCTGGGGCCAACGTCCTGACTTTC. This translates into CASSQLSGVGSGANVLTF.

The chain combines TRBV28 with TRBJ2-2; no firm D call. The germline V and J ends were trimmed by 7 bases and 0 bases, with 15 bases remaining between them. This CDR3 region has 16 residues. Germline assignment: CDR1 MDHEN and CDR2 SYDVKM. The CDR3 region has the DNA TGTGCCAGCACCCCGATTCAGATTCCGAACACCGGGGAGCTGTTTTTT. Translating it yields CASTPIQIPNTGELFF.

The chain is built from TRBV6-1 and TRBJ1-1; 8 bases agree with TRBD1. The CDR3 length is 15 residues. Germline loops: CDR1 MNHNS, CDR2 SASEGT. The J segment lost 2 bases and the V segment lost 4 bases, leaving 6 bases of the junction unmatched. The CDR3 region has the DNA TGTGCCAGCAGTGCCCAGGGGACAGGTAACACTGAAGCTTTCTTT. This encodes CASSAQGTGNTEAFF.

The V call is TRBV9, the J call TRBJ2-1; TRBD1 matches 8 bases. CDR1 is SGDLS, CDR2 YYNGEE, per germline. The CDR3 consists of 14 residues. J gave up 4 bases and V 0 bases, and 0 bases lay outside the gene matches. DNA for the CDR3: TGTGCCAGCAGCGTAGGGACAGGGTACAATGAGCAGTTCTTC. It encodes CASSVGTGYNEQFF.

The CDR3 protein is CASSKRQGAHEKLFF. CDR3 sequence (DNA): TGTGCCAGCAGCAAGAGACAGGGGGCGCATGAAAAACTGTTTTTT. This sequence joins TRBV7-2 and TRBJ1-4, with 10 bases matching TRBD1. The trim removed 5 bases at V and 6 bases at J, leaving 6 bases unmatched. The CDR3 sequence is 15 residues long. Germline CDR1 is SGHTA and CDR2 is FQGNSA. Full variable domain (remainder filled in from reference TRBV7-2 and TRBJ1-4): GAGVSQSPSNKVTEKGKDVELRCDPISGHTALYWYRQSLGQGLEFLIYFQGNSAPDKSGLPSDRFSAERTGGSVSTLTIQRTQQEDSAVYLCASSKRQGAHEKLFFGSGTQLSVL.

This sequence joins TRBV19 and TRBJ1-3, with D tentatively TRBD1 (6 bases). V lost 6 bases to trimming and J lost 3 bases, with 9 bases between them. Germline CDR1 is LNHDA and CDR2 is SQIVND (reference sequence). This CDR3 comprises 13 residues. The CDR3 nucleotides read TGTGCCAGTAGCAAGGACAGTGGAAACACCATATATTTT. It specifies CASSKDSGNTIYF.

The CDR3 sequence is CASSSRAGELFF. The DNA of the CDR3 is TGTGCCAGCAGTTCTCGAGCCGGGGAGCTGTTTTTT. The chain is built from TRBV11-3 and TRBJ2-2, with unresolved D. V was cut by 6 bases and J by 6 bases, with 8 bases left in between. CDR1 SGHNT and CDR2 YENEEA come from the germline V gene. The CDR3 consists of 12 residues.

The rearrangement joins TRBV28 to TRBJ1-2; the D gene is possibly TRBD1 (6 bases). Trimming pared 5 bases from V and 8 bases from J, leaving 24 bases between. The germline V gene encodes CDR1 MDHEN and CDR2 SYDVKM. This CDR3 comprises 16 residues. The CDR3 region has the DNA TGTGCCAGCAGTACGGCCGGAGACGGGACACGGAGAGGCTACACCTTC. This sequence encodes CASSTAGDGTRRGYTF.

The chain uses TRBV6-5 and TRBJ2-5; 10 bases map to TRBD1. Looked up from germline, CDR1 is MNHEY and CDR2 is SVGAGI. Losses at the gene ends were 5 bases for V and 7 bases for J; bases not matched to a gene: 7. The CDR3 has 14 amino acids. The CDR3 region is CASSPGDRGWTQYF. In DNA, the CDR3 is TGTGCCAGCAGTCCAGGGGACAGGGGTTGGACCCAGTACTTC.

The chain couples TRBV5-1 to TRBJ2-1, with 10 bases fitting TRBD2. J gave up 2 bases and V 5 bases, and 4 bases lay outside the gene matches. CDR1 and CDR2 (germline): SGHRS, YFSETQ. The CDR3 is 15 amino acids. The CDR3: CASSRLAGPYNEQFF. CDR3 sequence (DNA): TGCGCCAGCAGTAGACTAGCGGGCCCCTACAATGAGCAGTTCTTC.

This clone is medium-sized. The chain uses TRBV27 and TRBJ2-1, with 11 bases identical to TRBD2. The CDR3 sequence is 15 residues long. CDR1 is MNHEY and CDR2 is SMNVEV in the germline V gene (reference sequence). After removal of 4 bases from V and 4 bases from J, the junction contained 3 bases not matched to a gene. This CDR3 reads CASSSTSGGYNEQFF. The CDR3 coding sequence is TGTGCCAGCAGTTCAACTAGCGGGGGTTACAATGAGCAGTTCTTC.

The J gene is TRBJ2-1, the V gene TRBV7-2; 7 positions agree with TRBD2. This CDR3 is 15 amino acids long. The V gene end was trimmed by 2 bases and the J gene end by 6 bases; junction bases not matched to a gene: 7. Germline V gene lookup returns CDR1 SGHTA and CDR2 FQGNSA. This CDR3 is CASSLSLAEGNEQFF. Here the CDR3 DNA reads TGTGCCAGCAGCTTATCCCTAGCGGAAGGCAATGAGCAGTTCTTC.

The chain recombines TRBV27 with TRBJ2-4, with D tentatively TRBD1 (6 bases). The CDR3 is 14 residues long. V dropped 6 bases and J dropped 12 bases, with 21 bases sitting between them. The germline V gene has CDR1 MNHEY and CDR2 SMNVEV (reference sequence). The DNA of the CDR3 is TGTGCCAGCAGGACCCTCGGACAGAAAGGTTCTCAGTACTTC. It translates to CASRTLGQKGSQYF.

The CDR3 region is CASSIIAVGEKLFF. CDR3 in DNA: TGTGCCAGTAGTATAATAGCTGTCGGTGAAAAACTGTTTTTT. The chain has TRBV19 and TRBJ1-4; the D is unclear. CDR1 and CDR2 from the germline V gene are LNHDA and SQIVND (reference sequence). With 2 bases removed from V and 7 bases from J, the gap between germline ends came to 11 bases. This CDR3 is 14 amino acids long.

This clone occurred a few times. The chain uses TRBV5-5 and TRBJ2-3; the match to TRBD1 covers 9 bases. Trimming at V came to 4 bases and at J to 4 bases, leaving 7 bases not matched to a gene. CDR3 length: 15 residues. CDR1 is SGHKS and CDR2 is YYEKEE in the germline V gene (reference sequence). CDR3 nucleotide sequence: TGTGCCAGCAGCCCGGGGACAGGGATCCCAGATACGCAGTATTTT. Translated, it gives CASSPGTGIPDTQYF.

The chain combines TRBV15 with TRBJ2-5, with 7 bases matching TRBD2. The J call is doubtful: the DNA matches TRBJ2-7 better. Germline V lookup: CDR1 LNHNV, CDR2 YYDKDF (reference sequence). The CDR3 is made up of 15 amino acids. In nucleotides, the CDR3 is TGTGCCACCAGCAAAGGGGTTCGGGGGGTCTACGAGCAGTACTTC. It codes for CATSKGVRGVYEQYF.

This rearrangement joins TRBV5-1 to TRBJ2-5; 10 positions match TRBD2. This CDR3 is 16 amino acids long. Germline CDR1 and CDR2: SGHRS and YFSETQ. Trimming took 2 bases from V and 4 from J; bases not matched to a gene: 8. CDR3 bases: TGCGCCAGCAGCTTCACAAGCGGGGGGGCATCAGAGACCCAGTACTTC. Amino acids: CASSFTSGGASETQYF.

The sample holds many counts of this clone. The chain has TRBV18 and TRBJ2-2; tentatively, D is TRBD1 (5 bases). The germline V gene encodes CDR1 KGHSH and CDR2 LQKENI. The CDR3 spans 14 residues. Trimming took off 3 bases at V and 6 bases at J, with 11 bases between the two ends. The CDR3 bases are TGTGCCAGCTCACCCCCAGGGATCTCCGGGGAGCTGTTTTTT. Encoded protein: CASSPPGISGELFF. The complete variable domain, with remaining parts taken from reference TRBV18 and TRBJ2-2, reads NAGVMQNPRHLVRRRGQEARLRCSPMKGHSHVYWYRQLPEEGLKFMVYLQKENIIDESGMPKERFSAEFPKEGPSILRIQQVVRGDSAAYFCASSPPGISGELFFGEGSRLTVL.

The CDR3: CASTVEGTSYEQYF. The DNA of the CDR3 is TGTGCCAGCACAGTCGAGGGTACCTCCTACGAGCAGTACTTC. This chain links TRBV2 with TRBJ2-7; D may be TRBD2 (5 bases). V lost 7 bases, J lost 0 bases, and 13 bases lay in between. This CDR3 is 14 amino acids long. Germline CDR1 and CDR2: SNHLY and FYNNEI. The full variable domain, with the rest looked up from reference TRBV2 and TRBJ2-7, is EPEVTQTPSHQVTQMGQEVILRCVPISNHLYFYWYRQILGQKVEFLVSFYNNEISEKSEIFDDQFSVERPDGSNFTLKIRSTKLEDSAMYFCASTVEGTSYEQYFGPGTRLTVT.

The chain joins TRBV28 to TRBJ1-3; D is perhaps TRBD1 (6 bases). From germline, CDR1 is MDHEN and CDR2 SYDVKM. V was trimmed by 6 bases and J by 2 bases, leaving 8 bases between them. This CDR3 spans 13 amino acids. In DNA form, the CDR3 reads TGTGCCAGCAGGGACAGACCTGGAAACACCATATATTTT. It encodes CASRDRPGNTIYF.

The CDR3 spells CASSSSFLATNEKLFF. Written as DNA, the CDR3 is TGCGCCAGCAGCTCCAGTTTTTTGGCAACTAATGAAAAACTGTTTTTT. V is TRBV5-1 and J is TRBJ1-4; D gene unclear. From germline, CDR1 is SGHRS and CDR2 YFSETQ. The CDR3 consists of 16 residues. V was trimmed by 3 bases and J by 0 bases, leaving 12 bases between them.

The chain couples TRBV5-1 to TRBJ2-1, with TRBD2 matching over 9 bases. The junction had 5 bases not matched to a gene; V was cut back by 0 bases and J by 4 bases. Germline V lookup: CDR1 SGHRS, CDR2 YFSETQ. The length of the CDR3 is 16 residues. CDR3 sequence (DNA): TGCGCCAGCAGCTTGGTAGGAGCGGGGGGTTACAATGAGCAGTTCTTC. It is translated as CASSLVGAGGYNEQFF.

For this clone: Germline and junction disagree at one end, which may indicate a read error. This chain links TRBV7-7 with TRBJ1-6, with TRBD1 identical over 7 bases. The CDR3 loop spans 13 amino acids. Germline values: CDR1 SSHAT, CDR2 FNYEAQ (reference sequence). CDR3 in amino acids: CASSIDRASPLHF. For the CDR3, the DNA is TGTGCTAGCAGCATCGACAGGGCTTCACCCCTCCACTTT.

CDR3 sequence reads: CASSPPGVSFGYTF. CDR3 DNA: TGTGCCAGCAGTCCCCCCGGGGTTTCCTTCGGCTACACCTTC. This chain uses TRBV6-5 with TRBJ1-2, with D hard to call. V was cut by 5 bases and J by 8 bases, with 18 bases left in between. Germline V gives CDR1 MNHEY, CDR2 SVGAGI. This CDR3 has 14 residues.

DNA for the CDR3: TGTGCCAGCAGCTTGGGCGGGGCAACGGGCGAGCAGTACTTC. Protein sequence: CASSLGGATGEQYF. This chain uses TRBV5-6 with TRBJ2-7, with D possibly matching TRBD2 (6 bases). Trimming pared 0 bases from V and 6 bases from J, leaving 13 bases between. The CDR3 extends over 14 amino acids. Germline V lookup: CDR1 SGHDT, CDR2 YYEEEE.

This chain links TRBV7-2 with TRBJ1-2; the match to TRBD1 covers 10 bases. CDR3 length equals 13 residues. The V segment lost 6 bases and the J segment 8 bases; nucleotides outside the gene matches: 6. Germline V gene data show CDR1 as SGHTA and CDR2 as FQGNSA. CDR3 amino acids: CASRGTGAGGYTF. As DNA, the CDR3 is TGTGCCAGCAGAGGGACAGGGGCAGGGGGCTACACCTTC.

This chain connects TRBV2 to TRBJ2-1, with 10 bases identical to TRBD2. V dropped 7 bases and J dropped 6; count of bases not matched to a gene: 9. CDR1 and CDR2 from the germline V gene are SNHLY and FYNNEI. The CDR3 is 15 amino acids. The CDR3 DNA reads TGTGCCAGCATACTAACTAGCGGGGCTGTCAATGAGCAGTTCTTC. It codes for CASILTSGAVNEQFF.